Listed here are 28 T cell receptor beta chains from one sample, sequenced in a study of blood T cell repertoires in COVID-19. Generated by immunoSEQ multiplex PCR, the TCRdb table keeps only in-frame clones and is missing some. The table has some 140,000 clones, roughly 86% seen once. The sample taken for sequencing was peripheral blood. The source is a human donor in a cohort sampled during active COVID-19.

CDR3 coding DNA: TGTGCCACCAGCAGCGCCGGGACAGTCGGTGAAAAACTGTTTTTT. This codes for CATSSAGTVGEKLFF. The chain has TRBV15 and TRBJ1-4; the match to TRBD1 covers 7 bases. CDR3 size: 15 residues. CDR1 is LNHNV, CDR2 YYDKDF, per germline (reference sequence). V was pared by 3 bases and J by 7 bases, with 8 bases of the junction left unmatched.

The CDR3 nucleotides read TGTGCCAGCAGTGAAGCAGAAGCGGGGGGGCCTGATGAGCAGTTCTTC. Protein product: CASSEAEAGGPDEQFF. This chain connects TRBV6-1 to TRBJ2-1; 10 bases are a match to TRBD2. V gave up 0 bases and J gave up 8 bases; unmatched junction bases: 7. The CDR3 covers 16 residues. The germline gives CDR1 MNHNS, CDR2 SASEGT.

J is TRBJ2-3 and V is TRBV6-6; TRBD2 matches at 9 bases. The CDR3 consists of 16 residues. J gave up 1 base and V 4 bases, and 6 bases lay outside the gene matches. Germline-derived CDR1 and CDR2 are MNHNY and SVGAGI (reference sequence). CDR3 residues: CASSSGGGGGTDTQYF. CDR3 in DNA: TGTGCCAGCAGTTCCGGGGGCGGGGGGGGCACAGATACGCAGTATTTT.

The chain combines TRBV18 with TRBJ1-1, with a possible D match to TRBD1 (5 bases). Germline V gene sequence: CDR1 KGHSH, CDR2 LQKENI. Trimming removed 6 bases from V and 5 bases from J, with 16 bases in between. The CDR3 length is 14 residues. The CDR3 DNA sequence: TGTGCCAGCTCCCTCCGACAGACCGGGACTGAAGCTTTCTTT. Translated, it gives CASSLRQTGTEAFF. The full variable domain, with the rest looked up from reference TRBV18 and TRBJ1-1, is NAGVMQNPRHLVRRRGQEARLRCSPMKGHSHVYWYRQLPEEGLKFMVYLQKENIIDESGMPKERFSAEFPKEGPSILRIQQVVRGDSAAYFCASSLRQTGTEAFFGQGTRLTVV.

To note about this clone: This specimen includes other DNA sequences encoding the same CDR3. V is TRBV5-1 and J is TRBJ1-2, with a possible D match to TRBD1 (5 bases). This CDR3 comprises 14 residues. With 0 bases removed from V and 2 bases from J, the gap between germline ends came to 8 bases. Germline CDR1 is SGHRS and CDR2 is YFSETQ. The CDR3 DNA reads as TGCGCCAGCAGCTTGGACGGGGGAAACTATGGCTACACCTTC. It yields the protein CASSLDGGNYGYTF.

The rearrangement uses TRBV18 and TRBJ2-7; 7 nucleotides line up with TRBD1. Trimming removed 3 bases from V and 7 bases from J; junction bases left unmatched: 6. Germline CDR1 is KGHSH and CDR2 is LQKENI. The CDR3 contains 13 residues. Here the CDR3 reads CASSPNRGGEQYF. In DNA, the CDR3 is TGTGCCAGCTCACCCAACAGGGGTGGAGAGCAGTACTTC.

The chain combines TRBV10-2 with TRBJ2-5, with 9 bases matching TRBD2. CDR1 WSHSY and CDR2 SAAADI come from the germline V gene. This CDR3 has 14 residues. The J segment lost 3 bases and the V segment lost 6 bases, leaving 5 bases of the junction unmatched. CDR3 nucleotides: TGCGCCAGCAGATTGTTAGCGGGGGAAGAGACCCAGTACTTC. Protein product: CASRLLAGEETQYF.

The chain links TRBV6-5 to TRBJ1-3; 7 nucleotides line up with TRBD1. The CDR3 extends over 16 amino acids. The ends lost 4 bases at V and 1 base at J; junction bases unmatched: 7. Germline values: CDR1 MNHEY, CDR2 SVGAGI. CDR3 protein: CASSSTGEASGNTIYF. The CDR3 nucleotides are TGTGCCAGCAGTTCTACAGGGGAGGCGTCTGGAAACACCATATATTTT.

The chain joins TRBV12-5 to TRBJ2-7; TRBD2 agrees at 11 bases. J gave up 3 bases and V 6 bases, and 7 bases lay outside the gene matches. The CDR3 has 15 residues. The germline CDR1 and CDR2 sequences are LGHNT and FRNRAP. The CDR3 sequence: CASGTSGLAGYEQYF. The CDR3, as DNA: TGTGCTAGTGGCACCTCCGGACTAGCGGGCTACGAGCAGTACTTC.

The V and J genes are TRBV7-2 and TRBJ2-2; 8 bases are a match to TRBD2. Per germline, CDR1 SGHTA and CDR2 FQGNSA. The CDR3 is 18 amino acids. The V and J ends lost 1 base and 0 bases, in that order; junction bases with no gene match: 7. This CDR3 is CASSLVGSGEPNTGELFF. CDR3 DNA sequence: TGTGCCAGCAGCTTAGTTGGTAGCGGGGAGCCGAACACCGGGGAGCTGTTTTTT.

The V and J genes are TRBV19 and TRBJ1-6; 9 bases fit TRBD1. The trim removed 5 bases at V and 7 bases at J, leaving 6 bases unmatched. CDR3 length: 15 residues. Germline V lookup: CDR1 LNHDA, CDR2 SQIVND (reference sequence). DNA for the CDR3: TGTGCCAGTAGTCTCACGACAGGGGGGAATTCACCCCTCCACTTT. Translating gives CASSLTTGGNSPLHF.

This sequence joins TRBV14 and TRBJ1-3; D is unclear. V was cut by 1 base and J by 2 bases, with 9 bases left in between. This CDR3 has 15 amino acids. Germline V lookup: CDR1 SGHDN, CDR2 FVKESK. The CDR3 sequence: CASSQVPVPGNTIYF. The DNA of the CDR3 is TGTGCCAGCAGCCAAGTCCCGGTTCCTGGAAACACCATATATTTT.

The rearrangement uses TRBV11-2 and TRBJ2-5; tentatively, D is TRBD2 (5 bases). The V gene's germline CDR1 is SGHAT and CDR2 FQNNGV. The CDR3 runs to 16 residues. Between the trimmed V and J ends, which lost 6 bases and 5 bases, there was a span of 22 bases. The CDR3 bases are TGTGCCAGCAGTCTAACTATCACCGGGGTTGGGGAGACCCAGTACTTC. Translation: CASSLTITGVGETQYF.

This chain links TRBV6-5 with TRBJ1-1, with 8 bases lining up with TRBD1. CDR1 and CDR2 (germline): MNHEY, SVGAGI. CDR3 length: 14 amino acids. The V segment lost 7 bases and the J segment 2 bases; nucleotides outside the gene matches: 6. CDR3 in DNA: TGTGCCAGCAATCACAGGGGGTTTAACACTGAAGCTTTCTTT. Translating it yields CASNHRGFNTEAFF.

The gene calls are TRBV7-8 and TRBJ2-7; 10 bases align to TRBD2. CDR1 and CDR2 from the germline V gene are SGHVS and FQNEAQ. This CDR3 is 16 amino acids long. J lost 6 bases, V lost 5 bases, and 13 bases had no gene match. The DNA of the CDR3 is TGTGCCAGCAGCCTAATGGAGAGCGGGGGGGCAGTCGAGCAGTACTTC. Its protein is CASSLMESGGAVEQYF.

This clone was picked up one time. The J gene is TRBJ1-1, the V gene TRBV5-6; D possibly corresponds to TRBD1 (6 bases). Germline assignment: CDR1 SGHDT and CDR2 YYEEEE. CDR3 length equals 13 residues. V was clipped by 1 base and J by 10 bases, with 14 bases between them. CDR3 amino acids: CASSLIATGRAFF. For the CDR3, the DNA is TGTGCCAGCAGCTTGATCGCCACAGGGAGAGCTTTCTTT.

In its sample, this clone was seen once. This rearrangement joins TRBV19 to TRBJ1-6; 9 bases map to TRBD1. Germline V gives CDR1 LNHDA, CDR2 SQIVND (reference sequence). V dropped 5 bases and J dropped 10; count of bases not matched to a gene: 12. CDR3 size: 16 residues. This CDR3 reads CASSVDRGVFWSPLHF. The CDR3, as DNA: TGTGCCAGTAGTGTGGACAGGGGCGTCTTCTGGTCACCCCTCCACTTT.

This clone was seen just once. Other DNA sequences from this sample encode an identical CDR3 as well. The rearrangement joins TRBV18 to TRBJ1-3, with no clear D. The CDR3 runs to 13 residues. Germline V gives CDR1 KGHSH, CDR2 LQKENI. V was shortened by 3 bases and J by 8 bases, with 11 bases between the two germline ends. The CDR3 DNA follows: TGTGCCAGCTCACCTCAGCGTTCGGACACCATATATTTT. Translating gives CASSPQRSDTIYF.

The genes are TRBV15 and TRBJ2-7; 10 bases agree with TRBD1. The CDR3 consists of 14 residues. The junction had 10 bases not matched to a gene; V was cut back by 10 bases and J by 4 bases. From germline, CDR1 is LNHNV and CDR2 YYDKDF (reference sequence). CDR3: CAMSGDRGSYEQYF. Written as DNA, the CDR3 is TGTGCCATGTCGGGGGACAGGGGATCATACGAGCAGTACTTC. Based on the CDR3 plus reference TRBV15 and TRBJ2-7, the full variable domain is DAMVIQNPRYQVTQFGKPVTLSCSQTLNHNVMYWYQQKSSQAPKLLFHYYDKDFNNEADTPDNFQSRRPNTSFCFLDIRSPGLGDTAMYLCAMSGDRGSYEQYFGPGTRLTVT.

The chain is built from TRBV7-6 and TRBJ2-1; possibly TRBD2 for D (7 bases). Trimming cost V 0 bases and J 8 bases, with 14 bases left between them. Germline V gene data show CDR1 as SGHVS and CDR2 as FNYEAQ. The CDR3 runs to 15 residues. CDR3 DNA sequence: TGTGCCAGCAGCTTAGCGCTCGGGGGGCCCGATGAGCAGTTCTTC. Encoded protein: CASSLALGGPDEQFF.

This sequence joins TRBV3-1 (or the pseudogene TRBV3-2) and TRBJ2-5; D is possibly TRBD1 (6 bases). From germline, CDR1 is LGHDT and CDR2 YNNKEL (reference sequence). V lost 2 bases, J lost 2 bases, and 9 bases lay in between. This CDR3 is 14 amino acids long. The CDR3 loop reads CASSQNRVQETQYF. CDR3 nucleotide sequence: TGTGCCAGCAGCCAAAACAGGGTACAAGAGACCCAGTACTTC.

This clone was picked up a small number of times. The rearrangement uses TRBV5-5 and TRBJ2-1, with TRBD1 identical over 9 bases. The germline V gene has CDR1 SGHKS and CDR2 YYEKEE (reference sequence). This CDR3 comprises 15 residues. The trim removed 0 bases at V and 3 bases at J, leaving 1 base unmatched. The chain's CDR3 is CASSLGTGDYNEQFF. The CDR3 nucleotides are TGTGCCAGCAGCTTGGGGACAGGGGACTACAATGAGCAGTTCTTC.

The chain has TRBV7-9 and TRBJ1-1; 7 nucleotides agree with TRBD1. J lost 0 bases, V lost 6 bases, and 13 bases had no gene match. The V gene's germline CDR1 is SEHNR and CDR2 FQNEAQ (reference sequence). The CDR3 has 17 amino acids. CDR3 sequence (DNA): TGTGCCAGCAGTCGCCGACAGGGCACTACTCTGAACACTGAAGCTTTCTTT. This translates into CASSRRQGTTLNTEAFF.

The chain employs TRBV27 and TRBJ2-7; 10 bases match TRBD1. J gave up 6 bases and V 6 bases, and 8 bases lay outside the gene matches. The CDR3 contains 14 residues. Germline CDR1 and CDR2: MNHEY and SMNVEV (reference sequence). The CDR3 reads CASRSGQGSLEQYF. The CDR3 DNA sequence: TGTGCCAGCAGGTCGGGACAGGGGTCTCTCGAGCAGTACTTC.

V is TRBV4-1 and J is TRBJ2-7, with 8 bases identical to TRBD1. V was clipped by 4 bases and J by 0 bases; unmatched bases: 5. The CDR3 runs 15 residues. Germline V CDR1 and CDR2: MGHRA, YSYEKL. For the CDR3, the DNA is TGCGCCAGCAGCCCCCGGACAGGGAGCTCCTACGAGCAGTACTTC. Its protein is CASSPRTGSSYEQYF.

The chain links TRBV6-6 to TRBJ2-7; maybe TRBD2 (5 bases). The germline V and J ends were trimmed by 0 bases and 1 base, with 10 bases remaining between them. The CDR3 sequence is 15 residues long. Germline CDR1 is MNHNY and CDR2 is SVGAGI (reference sequence). This CDR3 is CASSYSIPGSYEQYF. For the CDR3, the DNA is TGTGCCAGCAGTTACTCAATACCGGGGTCCTACGAGCAGTACTTC.

V gene TRBV5-1 combines with J gene TRBJ1-6; 9 bases align to TRBD1. V shed 4 bases and J 7 bases; nucleotides not matched to a gene: 6. The CDR3 has 15 amino acids. Germline V gives CDR1 SGHRS, CDR2 YFSETQ. For the CDR3, the DNA is TGCGCCAGCAGCACGGACAGGGGTTTGAATTCACCCCTCCACTTT. Protein: CASSTDRGLNSPLHF.

V and J are TRBV10-3 and TRBJ1-2, with 9 bases fitting TRBD1. CDR3 length: 12 residues. Looked up from germline, CDR1 is ENHRY and CDR2 is SYGVKD. V lost 6 bases to trimming and J lost 6 bases; unmatched junction nucleotides: 2. CDR3 residues: CAIRRDRDGYTF. CDR3 in DNA: TGTGCCATCAGGCGGGACAGGGATGGCTACACCTTC.